What follows are 30 T cell receptor beta chains derived from one specimen sequenced in a study of T cell repertoires in cytomegalovirus infection. A single record per CDR3 protein comes from TCRdb applying MiXCR to the reads. The table shows roughly 150,000 distinct CDR3 sequences, with about a quarter occurring only once. Sequenced material: PBMCs. These receptors were collected from a human donor in good health (CMV status not recorded). Some clones in this sample may be carry-over from other donors' samples.

In its sample, this clonotype was seen many times. The V and J genes are TRBV12-3 or TRBV12-4 and TRBJ2-5, with 8 bases lining up with TRBD2. CDR3 length: 14 amino acids. The J segment lost 5 bases and the V segment lost 4 bases, leaving 6 bases of the junction unmatched. The DNA of the CDR3 is TGTGCCAGCAGTTCCCACGGGGGGGGGGAGACCCAGTACTTC. Its translation is CASSSHGGGETQYF.

This clonotype was counted only a few times. The rearrangement uses TRBV7-9 and TRBJ1-2, with D unclear. Germline V CDR1 and CDR2: SEHNR, FQNEAQ (reference sequence). This CDR3 comprises 13 residues. The V end was cut by 3 bases, the J end by 2 bases, with 7 bases between. The CDR3 coding sequence is TGTGCCAGCAGCTTTGAAGGGAACTATGGCTACACCTTC. It specifies CASSFEGNYGYTF. Combining the CDR3 with reference TRBV7-9 and TRBJ1-2 gives the whole variable domain DTGVSQNPRHKITKRGQNVTFRCDPISEHNRLYWYRQTLGQGPEFLTYFQNEAQLEKSRLLSDRFSAERPKGSFSTLEIQRTEQGDSAMYLCASSFEGNYGYTFGSGTRLTVV.

The chain combines TRBV20-1 with TRBJ1-2; the D is unclear. Germline CDR1 is DFQATT and CDR2 is SNEGSKA (reference sequence). The CDR3 consists of 14 residues. V shed 3 bases and J shed 4 bases, with 15 bases lying between them. This CDR3 reads CSASISVSLYGYTF. The CDR3, as DNA: TGCAGTGCTAGTATATCAGTCTCACTCTATGGCTACACCTTC.

This clonotype was observed a few times. This chain connects TRBV7-8 to TRBJ2-3, with 8 bases fitting TRBD2. The CDR3 length is 16 residues. V gave up 3 bases and J gave up 2 bases; unmatched junction bases: 7. The germline CDR1 and CDR2 sequences are SGHVS and FQNEAQ. The DNA of the CDR3 is TGTGCCAGCAGCTTGGCGGGGGGACTCAACACAGATACGCAGTATTTT. It specifies CASSLAGGLNTDTQYF.

A note on this clonotype: A junction end diverges from the germline sequence, so it may reflect a read error. The chain carries TRBV4-1 and TRBJ2-7; 11 positions match TRBD2. CDR3 size: 15 residues. Germline CDR1 is MGHRA and CDR2 is YSYEKL. The CDR3 loop reads CASSQETSGDHEQYF. Here the CDR3 DNA reads TGTGCCAGCAGCCAAGAGACTAGCGGGGACCACGAGCAGTACTTC.

The chain links TRBV28 to TRBJ1-5, with TRBD1 matching 9 bases. The CDR3 spans 16 residues. Germline V gene sequence: CDR1 MDHEN, CDR2 SYDVKM. With V trimmed by 7 bases and J by 2 bases, 9 bases remained unmatched. The CDR3 spells CASTARGQGGNQPQHF. CDR3 nucleotide sequence: TGTGCCAGCACCGCCCGGGGACAGGGCGGCAATCAGCCCCAGCATTTT.

This clonotype turned up a few times. V gene TRBV28 combines with J gene TRBJ2-7; TRBD1 matches 7 bases. Trimming at V came to 8 bases and at J to 3 bases, leaving 10 bases not matched to a gene. In germline, CDR1 is MDHEN, CDR2 SYDVKM. This CDR3 region has 14 residues. The DNA of the CDR3 is TGTGCCAGCCTCGGTCGAGGGGGCGACTACGAGCAGTACTTC. Amino acid sequence: CASLGRGGDYEQYF.

At least ten counts were recorded for this clonotype. The chain has TRBV6-5 and TRBJ2-7; TRBD2 is a possible D gene (7 bases). Germline values: CDR1 MNHEY, CDR2 SVGAGI. Trimming removed 7 bases at V and 0 bases at J, with 19 bases between. The CDR3 has 16 amino acids. CDR3 sequence: CASTYSAGASSYEQYF. DNA for the CDR3: TGTGCCAGCACCTATTCGGCGGGGGCCAGCTCCTACGAGCAGTACTTC.

This chain links TRBV10-3 with TRBJ1-1; D is uncertain. Germline CDR1 ENHRY, CDR2 SYGVKD. With 8 bases removed from V and 2 bases from J, the gap between germline ends came to 9 bases. This CDR3 has 12 residues. The CDR3 reads CAIGEANTEAFF. CDR3 sequence (DNA): TGTGCCATCGGGGAAGCAAACACTGAAGCTTTCTTT.

This clonotype was detected a few times. This chain joins TRBV28 and TRBJ2-4; D call uncertain. The CDR3 totals 14 residues. Trimming shortened V by 8 bases and J by 0 bases, and 11 bases separated the two germline ends. The germline V gene encodes CDR1 MDHEN and CDR2 SYDVKM. CDR3 coding DNA: TGTGCCAGCGGGCAGTTCTTAGCCAAAAACATTCAGTACTTC. Translated, it gives CASGQFLAKNIQYF.

This clonotype showed up many times. The chain recombines TRBV7-9 with TRBJ1-2, with a possible D match to TRBD1 (6 bases). V lost 3 bases and J 7 bases, leaving 12 bases between the germline ends. The CDR3 loop spans 13 amino acids. From germline, CDR1 is SEHNR and CDR2 FQNEAQ (reference sequence). This chain's CDR3 is CASSLAGTPGYTF. CDR3 DNA: TGTGCCAGCAGCTTGGCGGGGACACCTGGCTACACCTTC.

This sequence joins TRBV9 and TRBJ2-7; D not certain. This CDR3 has 13 amino acids. V lost 2 bases and J 5 bases, leaving 11 bases between the germline ends. Germline V lookup: CDR1 SGDLS, CDR2 YYNGEE. DNA for the CDR3: TGTGCCAGCAGCGTCCTGACTGGGGACGAGCAGTACTTC. Encoded protein: CASSVLTGDEQYF.

This clonotype was seen a handful of times. The V call is TRBV7-9, the J call TRBJ2-7; D perhaps matches TRBD1 (5 bases). The length of the CDR3 is 14 residues. The V and J ends lost 1 base and 1 base respectively, with 8 bases between them. CDR1 is SEHNR, CDR2 FQNEAQ, per germline (reference sequence). The CDR3 here is CASSLEGVSYEQYF. The CDR3, as DNA: TGTGCCAGCAGCTTAGAAGGGGTTTCCTACGAGCAGTACTTC.

V gene TRBV5-4 combines with J gene TRBJ2-7; possible D gene TRBD2, 6 bases. The CDR3 spans 15 residues. In germline, CDR1 is SGHNT, CDR2 YYREEE (reference sequence). V dropped 5 bases and J dropped 2 bases, with 17 bases sitting between them. The CDR3 is CASRPDPDYTYEQYF. The CDR3 bases are TGTGCCAGCAGACCCGACCCGGACTATACCTACGAGCAGTACTTC.

The chain joins TRBV7-2 to TRBJ1-5; TRBD1 agrees at 8 bases. This CDR3 region has 16 residues. Germline V gene lookup returns CDR1 SGHTA and CDR2 FQGNSA. Trimming removed 5 bases from V and 1 base from J; junction bases left unmatched: 7. This CDR3 reads CASSPGTGRSNQPQHF. CDR3 DNA: TGTGCCAGCAGCCCAGGGACAGGTCGGAGCAATCAGCCCCAGCATTTT.

This clonotype was counted at least ten times. The V call is TRBV7-9, the J call TRBJ2-5, with D perhaps TRBD1 (6 bases). Trimming shortened V by 2 bases and J by 1 base, and 8 bases separated the two germline ends. Germline V gene data show CDR1 as SEHNR and CDR2 as FQNEAQ (reference sequence). The CDR3 is 14 residues long. The CDR3 is CASSLRGTQETQYF. The CDR3 DNA reads TGTGCCAGCAGCTTAAGGGGGACCCAAGAGACCCAGTACTTC. Full variable domain (rest looked up from reference TRBV7-9 and TRBJ2-5): DTGVSQNPRHKITKRGQNVTFRCDPISEHNRLYWYRQTLGQGPEFLTYFQNEAQLEKSRLLSDRFSAERPKGSFSTLEIQRTEQGDSAMYLCASSLRGTQETQYFGPGTRLLVL.

This clonotype was seen repeatedly, ten times or more. The chain couples TRBV7-8 to TRBJ1-5; TRBD1 might be the D (6 bases). This CDR3 is built from 16 residues. Deletions cut 8 bases from V and 0 bases from J, with 17 bases between. Germline loops: CDR1 SGHVS, CDR2 FQNEAQ. The CDR3 loop is CASRGGQSNSNQPQHF. CDR3 nucleotide sequence: TGTGCCAGCCGGGGAGGACAGTCTAATAGCAATCAGCCCCAGCATTTT.

The chain links TRBV25-1 to TRBJ2-6, with 7 bases matching TRBD1. The CDR3 runs to 18 residues. Trimming took 1 base from V and 6 from J; bases not matched to a gene: 12. Germline CDR1 is MGHDK and CDR2 is SYGVNS. In DNA form, the CDR3 reads TGTGCCAGCAGTGAATTGGGACAGTCACAAAATGTGGCCAACGTCCTGACTTTC. This sequence encodes CASSELGQSQNVANVLTF.

The chain combines TRBV27 with TRBJ2-5, with D possibly matching TRBD2 (6 bases). CDR1 is MNHEY, CDR2 SMNVEV, per germline (reference sequence). Trimming cost V 1 base and J 5 bases, with 17 bases left between them. This CDR3 contains 16 residues. CDR3 coding DNA: TGTGCCAGCAGTTTATTGACTAGTAGTCACAACGAGACCCAGTACTTC. The encoded protein is CASSLLTSSHNETQYF.

This clonotype was seen repeatedly, ten times or more. The V call is TRBV7-9, the J call TRBJ1-1; weak D call: TRBD1 (5 bases). Trimming cost V 3 bases and J 5 bases, with 10 bases left between them. The V gene's germline CDR1 is SEHNR and CDR2 FQNEAQ (reference sequence). This CDR3 has 13 residues. DNA for the CDR3: TGTGCCAGCAGCTTGGGGGGAATAACTGAAGCTTTCTTT. Translation gives CASSLGGITEAFF.

About this clonotype itself: A read error may account for a junction end that differs from germline. J is TRBJ2-1 and V is TRBV7-2, with D unclear. The CDR3 contains 14 residues. Germline assignment: CDR1 SGHTA and CDR2 FQGNSA. The CDR3 protein is CTSSLFSGDNEQFF. CDR3 sequence (DNA): TGTACGAGCAGCTTATTCTCTGGGGACAATGAGCAGTTCTTC.

This clonotype was counted many times. The chain employs TRBV19 and TRBJ2-7; D remains unclear. V dropped 5 bases and J dropped 3 bases, with 17 bases sitting between them. The CDR3 totals 15 residues. Germline V gives CDR1 LNHDA, CDR2 SQIVND (reference sequence). CDR3 bases: TGTGCCAGTAGTCCCGTGGCAGGCGACCTCTACGAGCAGTACTTC. Translating gives CASSPVAGDLYEQYF.

This clonotype was counted at least ten times. The rearrangement uses TRBV7-2 and TRBJ2-2, with D maybe TRBD2 (7 bases). There are 14 residues in the CDR3. With 1 base removed from V and 7 bases from J, the gap between germline ends came to 10 bases. Germline lookup yields CDR1 SGHTA and CDR2 FQGNSA. CDR3 protein: CASSLGRGLGELFF. CDR3 bases: TGTGCCAGCAGCTTAGGGCGGGGGCTCGGGGAGCTGTTTTTT.

This clonotype was seen only a few times. The rearrangement uses TRBV19 and TRBJ1-1; TRBD1 aligns across 7 bases. The CDR3 has 15 amino acids. Germline CDR1 and CDR2: LNHDA and SQIVND (reference sequence). The junction had 12 bases not matched to a gene; V was cut back by 7 bases and J by 4 bases. CDR3 nucleotides: TGTGCCAGTACCCAGGGGGGGGCTCTGGGCACTGAAGCTTTCTTT. Translating it yields CASTQGGALGTEAFF.

This clonotype was observed a few times. The genes are TRBV15 and TRBJ2-3; TRBD2 might be the D (5 bases). The CDR3 is 15 amino acids. In germline, CDR1 is LNHNV, CDR2 YYDKDF (reference sequence). V lost 0 bases, J lost 0 bases, and 7 bases lay in between. CDR3 bases: TGTGCCACCAGCAGAGACCCGGGGAGCACAGATACGCAGTATTTT. Translating gives CATSRDPGSTDTQYF.

This chain joins TRBV2 and TRBJ1-5; TRBD1 is a possible D gene (5 bases). Per the germline V gene, CDR1 is SNHLY and CDR2 is FYNNEI. The CDR3 loop spans 15 amino acids. Trimming shortened V by 5 bases and J by 0 bases, and 11 bases separated the two germline ends. CDR3 nucleotides: TGTGCCAGCAGTAGGGGCGAGAATAGCAATCAGCCCCAGCATTTT. This translates into CASSRGENSNQPQHF.

This clonotype was counted ten times or more. The V call is TRBV11-2, the J call TRBJ1-4; 8 bases agree with TRBD1. Trimming removed 1 base from V and 8 bases from J; junction bases left unmatched: 6. This CDR3 has 15 residues. Germline loops: CDR1 SGHAT, CDR2 FQNNGV. CDR3 sequence: CASSLVRGPYEKLFF. The CDR3 DNA reads TGTGCCAGCAGCTTAGTCAGGGGGCCCTACGAAAAACTGTTTTTT.

Only a few counts were recorded for this clonotype. This chain joins TRBV19 and TRBJ1-1, with a possible D match to TRBD1 (5 bases). V lost 7 bases and J 0 bases, leaving 12 bases between the germline ends. This CDR3 is 14 amino acids long. Germline CDR1 is LNHDA and CDR2 is SQIVND (reference sequence). CDR3 protein: CASTRWGVNTEAFF. Here the CDR3 DNA reads TGTGCCAGTACCCGATGGGGGGTGAACACTGAAGCTTTCTTT.

The chain links TRBV28 to TRBJ2-4; unclear D gene. CDR1 and CDR2 from the germline V gene are MDHEN and SYDVKM. This CDR3 is built from 12 residues. The V end was cut by 4 bases, the J end by 2 bases, with 3 bases between. CDR3 loop: CASSSSKNIQYF. CDR3 in DNA: TGTGCCAGCAGTTCATCCAAAAACATTCAGTACTTC.

The genes are TRBV20-1 and TRBJ2-5, with 9 nucleotides matching TRBD2. The CDR3 extends over 16 amino acids. V lost 0 bases to trimming and J lost 3 bases; unmatched junction nucleotides: 8. Germline CDR1 is DFQATT and CDR2 is SNEGSKA (reference sequence). The CDR3 nucleotides are TGCAGTGCTAGAGATTGGCGGGGGGGCTTGGAAGAGACCCAGTACTTC. Its protein is CSARDWRGGLEETQYF.